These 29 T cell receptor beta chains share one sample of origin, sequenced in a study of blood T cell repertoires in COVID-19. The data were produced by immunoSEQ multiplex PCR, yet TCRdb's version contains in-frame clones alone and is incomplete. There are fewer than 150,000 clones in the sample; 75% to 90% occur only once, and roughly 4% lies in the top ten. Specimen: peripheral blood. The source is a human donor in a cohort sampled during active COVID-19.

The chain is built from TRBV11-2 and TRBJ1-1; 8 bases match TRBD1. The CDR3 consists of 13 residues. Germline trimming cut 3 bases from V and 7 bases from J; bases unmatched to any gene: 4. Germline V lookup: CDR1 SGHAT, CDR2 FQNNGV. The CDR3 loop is CASSFGTGSEAFF. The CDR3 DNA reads TGTGCCAGCAGCTTCGGGACAGGTAGTGAAGCTTTCTTT. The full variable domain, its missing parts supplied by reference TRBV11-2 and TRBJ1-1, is EAGVAQSPRYKIIEKRQSVAFWCNPISGHATLYWYQQILGQGPKLLIQFQNNGVVDDSQLPKDRFSAERLKGVDSTLKIQPAKLEDSAVYLCASSFGTGSEAFFGQGTRLTVV.

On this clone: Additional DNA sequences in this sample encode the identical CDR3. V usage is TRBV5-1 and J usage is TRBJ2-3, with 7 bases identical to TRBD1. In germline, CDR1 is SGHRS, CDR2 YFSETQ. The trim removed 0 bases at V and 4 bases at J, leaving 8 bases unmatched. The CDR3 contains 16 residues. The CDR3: CASSLALRQGADTQYF. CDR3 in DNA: TGCGCCAGCAGCTTGGCCCTCCGACAGGGAGCAGATACGCAGTATTTT. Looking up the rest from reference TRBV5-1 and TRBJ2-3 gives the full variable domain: KAGVTQTPRYLIKTRGQQVTLSCSPISGHRSVSWYQQTPGQGLQFLFEYFSETQRNKGNFPGRFSGRQFSNSRSEMNVSTLELGDSALYLCASSLALRQGADTQYFGPGTRLTVL.

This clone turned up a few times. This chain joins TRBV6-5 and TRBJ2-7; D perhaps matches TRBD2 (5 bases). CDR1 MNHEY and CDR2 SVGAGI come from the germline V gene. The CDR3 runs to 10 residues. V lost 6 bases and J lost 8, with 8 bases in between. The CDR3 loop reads CASSEGKQYV. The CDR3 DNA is TGTGCCAGCAGCGAGGGTAAGCAGTACGTC.

The CDR3 sequence is CASSSGQGRYEQYF. The CDR3 DNA reads as TGTGCCAGCAGCTCAGGACAGGGACGGTACGAGCAGTACTTC. The gene calls are TRBV5-4 and TRBJ2-7; TRBD1 matches at 8 bases. The germline CDR1 and CDR2 sequences are SGHNT and YYREEE (reference sequence). The V and J ends lost 3 bases and 4 bases, in that order; junction bases with no gene match: 6. This CDR3 spans 14 amino acids.

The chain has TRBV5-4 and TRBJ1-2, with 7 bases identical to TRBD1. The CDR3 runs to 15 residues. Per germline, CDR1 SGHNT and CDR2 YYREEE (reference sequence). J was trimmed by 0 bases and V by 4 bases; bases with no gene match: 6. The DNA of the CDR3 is TGTGCCAGCAGCCCCACCGGGACAGCTAACTATGGCTACACCTTC. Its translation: CASSPTGTANYGYTF.

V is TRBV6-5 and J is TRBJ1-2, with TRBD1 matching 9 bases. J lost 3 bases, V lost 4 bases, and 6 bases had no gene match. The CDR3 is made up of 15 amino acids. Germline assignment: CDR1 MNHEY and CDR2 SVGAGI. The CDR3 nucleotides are TGTGCCAGCAGTTCCGTGGGACAGGGACACTATGGCTACACCTTC. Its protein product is CASSSVGQGHYGYTF.

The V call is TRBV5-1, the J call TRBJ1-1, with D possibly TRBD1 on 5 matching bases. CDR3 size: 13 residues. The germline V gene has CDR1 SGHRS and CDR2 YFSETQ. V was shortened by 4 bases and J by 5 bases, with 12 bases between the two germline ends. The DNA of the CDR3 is TGCGCCAGCAGCGCCCAGGGTCGGACTGAAGCTTTCTTT. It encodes CASSAQGRTEAFF.

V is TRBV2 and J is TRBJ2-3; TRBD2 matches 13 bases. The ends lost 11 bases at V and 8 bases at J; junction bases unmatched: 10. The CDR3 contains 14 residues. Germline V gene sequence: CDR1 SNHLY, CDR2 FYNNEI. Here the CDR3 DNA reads TGTGCCGGTCAAACTAGCGGGGGGGTCGGTACGCAGTATTTT. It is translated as CAGQTSGGVGTQYF. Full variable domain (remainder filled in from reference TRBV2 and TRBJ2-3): EPEVTQTPSHQVTQMGQEVILRCVPISNHLYFYWYRQILGQKVEFLVSFYNNEISEKSEIFDDQFSVERPDGSNFTLKIRSTKLEDSAMYFCAGQTSGGVGTQYFGPGTRLTVL.

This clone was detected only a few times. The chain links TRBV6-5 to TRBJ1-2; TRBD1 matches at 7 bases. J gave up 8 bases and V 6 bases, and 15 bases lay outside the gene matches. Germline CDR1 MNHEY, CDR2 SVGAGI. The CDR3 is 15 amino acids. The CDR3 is CASSPQQGTLTGYTF. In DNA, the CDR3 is TGTGCCAGCAGCCCCCAACAGGGGACTCTAACCGGCTACACCTTC.

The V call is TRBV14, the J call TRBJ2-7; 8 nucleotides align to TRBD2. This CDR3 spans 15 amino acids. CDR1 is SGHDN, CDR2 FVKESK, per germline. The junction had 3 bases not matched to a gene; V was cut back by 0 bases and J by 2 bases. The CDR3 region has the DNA TGTGCCAGCAGCCAAGAGCGGGGGGACCCCTACGAGCAGTACTTC. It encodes CASSQERGDPYEQYF. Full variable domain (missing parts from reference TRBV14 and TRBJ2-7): EAGVTQFPSHSVIEKGQTVTLRCDPISGHDNLYWYRRVMGKEIKFLLHFVKESKQDESGMPNNRFLAERTGGTYSTLKVQPAELEDSGVYFCASSQERGDPYEQYFGPGTRLTVT.

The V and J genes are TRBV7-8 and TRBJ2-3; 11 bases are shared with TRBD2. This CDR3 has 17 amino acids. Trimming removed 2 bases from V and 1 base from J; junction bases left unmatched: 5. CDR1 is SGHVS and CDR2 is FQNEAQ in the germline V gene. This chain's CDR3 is CASSLKLAGAGTDTQYF. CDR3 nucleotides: TGTGCCAGCAGCTTAAAACTAGCGGGGGCAGGCACAGATACGCAGTATTTT.

DNA of the CDR3: TGTGCCAGCAGTGACAGACAGGGCCGTGACGAGCAGTACTTC. Amino acids: CASSDRQGRDEQYF. The chain is built from TRBV6-1 and TRBJ2-7; 7 bases match TRBD1. V trimming: 3 bases; J trimming: 5 bases; junction bases outside the gene matches: 7. The length of the CDR3 is 14 residues. In germline, CDR1 is MNHNS, CDR2 SASEGT.

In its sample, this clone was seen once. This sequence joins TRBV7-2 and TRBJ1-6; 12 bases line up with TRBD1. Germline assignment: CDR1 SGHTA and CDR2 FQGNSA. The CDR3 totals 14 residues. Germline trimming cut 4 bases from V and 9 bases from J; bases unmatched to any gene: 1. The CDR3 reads CASSSGQGASPLHF. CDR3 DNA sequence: TGTGCCAGCAGCTCGGGACAGGGGGCTTCACCCCTCCACTTT.

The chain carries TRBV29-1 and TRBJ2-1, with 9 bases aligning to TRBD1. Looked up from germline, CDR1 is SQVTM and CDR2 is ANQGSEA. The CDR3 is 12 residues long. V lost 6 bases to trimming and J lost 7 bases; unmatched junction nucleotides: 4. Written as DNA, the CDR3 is TGCAGCGTAAGACAGGGGGTGAATGAGCAGTTCTTC. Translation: CSVRQGVNEQFF.

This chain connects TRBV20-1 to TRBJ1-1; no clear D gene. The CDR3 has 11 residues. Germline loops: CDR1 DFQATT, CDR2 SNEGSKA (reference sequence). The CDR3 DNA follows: TGCAGCAGGACCCGGGGCACTGAAGCTTTCTTT. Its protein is CSRTRGTEAFF.

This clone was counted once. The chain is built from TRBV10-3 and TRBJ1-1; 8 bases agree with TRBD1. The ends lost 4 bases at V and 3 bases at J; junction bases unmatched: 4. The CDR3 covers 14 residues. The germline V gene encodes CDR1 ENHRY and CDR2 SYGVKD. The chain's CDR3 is CAISAGTGDTEAFF. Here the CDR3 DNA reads TGTGCCATCAGTGCAGGGACAGGTGACACTGAAGCTTTCTTT.

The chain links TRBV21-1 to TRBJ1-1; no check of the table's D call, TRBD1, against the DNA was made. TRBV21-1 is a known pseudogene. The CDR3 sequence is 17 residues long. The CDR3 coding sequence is TGTGCCAGCAGCCCATCCCTAGGGGAAAGCATGAACACTGAAGCTTTCTTT. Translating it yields CASSPSLGESMNTEAFF.

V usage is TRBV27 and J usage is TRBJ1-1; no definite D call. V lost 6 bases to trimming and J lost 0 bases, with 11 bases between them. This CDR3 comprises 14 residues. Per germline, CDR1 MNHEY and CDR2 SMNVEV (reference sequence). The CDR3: CASSLSRMNTEAFF. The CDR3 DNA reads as TGTGCCAGCAGCCTATCGAGGATGAACACTGAAGCTTTCTTT.

CDR3 coding DNA: TGTGCCAGCAGCTTGCTACCAGGTGCCACTGAAGCTTTCTTT. Protein product: CASSLLPGATEAFF. The chain links TRBV5-6 to TRBJ1-1; D remains unclear. Germline V gene data show CDR1 as SGHDT and CDR2 as YYEEEE. The CDR3 runs 14 residues. V lost 1 base to trimming and J lost 4 bases, with 11 bases between them.

The CDR3 loop reads CAIRKMTSGRAGTGELFF. The CDR3 region has the DNA TGTGCCATCAGAAAAATGACTAGCGGGAGGGCCGGCACCGGGGAGCTGTTTTTT. This chain uses TRBV10-3 with TRBJ2-2; 14 bases agree with TRBD2. Looked up from germline, CDR1 is ENHRY and CDR2 is SYGVKD. This CDR3 has 18 amino acids. The V and J ends lost 6 bases and 4 bases, in that order; junction bases with no gene match: 10.

CDR3: CASSGTANYGYTF. The CDR3 nucleotides are TGTGCCAGCTCCGGGACAGCTAACTATGGCTACACCTTC. The chain joins TRBV18 to TRBJ1-2; 7 positions match TRBD1. The CDR3 has 13 amino acids. J gave up 0 bases and V 6 bases, and 1 base lay outside the gene matches. CDR1 KGHSH and CDR2 LQKENI come from the germline V gene.

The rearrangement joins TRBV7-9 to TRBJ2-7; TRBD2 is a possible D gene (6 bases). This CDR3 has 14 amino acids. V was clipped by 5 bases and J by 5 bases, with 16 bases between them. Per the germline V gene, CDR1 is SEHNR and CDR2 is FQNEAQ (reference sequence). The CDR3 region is CASSISGLRNEQYF. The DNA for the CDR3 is TGTGCCAGCAGCATATCGGGACTCCGTAACGAGCAGTACTTC.

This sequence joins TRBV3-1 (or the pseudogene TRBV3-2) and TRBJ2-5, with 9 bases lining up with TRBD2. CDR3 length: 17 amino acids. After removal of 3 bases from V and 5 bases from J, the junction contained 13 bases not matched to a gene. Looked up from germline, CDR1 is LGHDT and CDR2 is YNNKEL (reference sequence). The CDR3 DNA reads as TGTGCCAGCAGCCAGCGGATTAGCGGGGGCGCCTGGGAGACCCAGTACTTC. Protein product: CASSQRISGGAWETQYF.

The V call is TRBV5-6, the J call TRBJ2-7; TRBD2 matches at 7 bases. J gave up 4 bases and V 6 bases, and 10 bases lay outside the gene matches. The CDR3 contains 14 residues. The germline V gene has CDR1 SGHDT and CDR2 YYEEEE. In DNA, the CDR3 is TGTGCCAGCAAAATTAGCGGGCCGGCATACGAGCAGTACTTC. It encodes CASKISGPAYEQYF.

DNA of the CDR3: TGTGCCAGTACCCCGACTAGGGGGACAGGGACTGAGCAGTTCTTC. Residues: CASTPTRGTGTEQFF. This chain links TRBV19 with TRBJ2-1, with 9 bases that match TRBD1. V dropped 7 bases and J dropped 9; count of bases not matched to a gene: 13. CDR1 is LNHDA, CDR2 SQIVND, per germline (reference sequence). This CDR3 is 15 amino acids long.

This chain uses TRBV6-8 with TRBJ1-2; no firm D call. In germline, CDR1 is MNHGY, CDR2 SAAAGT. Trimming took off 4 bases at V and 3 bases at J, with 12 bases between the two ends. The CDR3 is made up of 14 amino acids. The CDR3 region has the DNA TGTGCCAGCAGTTTGCAGGCCCCTTACTATGGCTACACCTTC. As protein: CASSLQAPYYGYTF.

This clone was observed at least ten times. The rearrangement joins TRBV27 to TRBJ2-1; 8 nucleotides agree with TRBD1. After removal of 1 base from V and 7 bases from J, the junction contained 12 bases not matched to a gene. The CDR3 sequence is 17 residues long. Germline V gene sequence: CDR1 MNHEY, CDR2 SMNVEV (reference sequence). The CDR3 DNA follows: TGTGCCAGCAGTTTATACGTTAGCCAGGGGGCTTGGAATGAGCAGTTCTTC. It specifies CASSLYVSQGAWNEQFF.

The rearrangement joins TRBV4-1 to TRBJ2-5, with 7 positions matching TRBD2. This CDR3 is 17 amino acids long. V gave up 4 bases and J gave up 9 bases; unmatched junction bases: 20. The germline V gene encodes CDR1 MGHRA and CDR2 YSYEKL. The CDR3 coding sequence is TGCGCCAGCAGCCTAAGTCCAAAGCGGGGTACCCCATTGGCCCAGTACTTC. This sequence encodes CASSLSPKRGTPLAQYF.

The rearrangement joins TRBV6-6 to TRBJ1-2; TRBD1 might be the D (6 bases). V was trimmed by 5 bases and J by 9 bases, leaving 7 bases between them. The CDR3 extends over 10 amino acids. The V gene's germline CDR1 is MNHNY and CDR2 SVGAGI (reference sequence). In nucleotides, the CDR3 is TGTGCCAGCAGTCGGGACAGCTACACCTTC. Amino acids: CASSRDSYTF.